The table lists the clone carrying this T cell receptor beta chain with many counts. This specimen comes from a study of T cells in Graves' hyperthyroidism and ophthalmopathy. V was trimmed by 0 bases and J by 7 bases, leaving 7 bases between them. CDR1 GTSNPN and CDR2 SVGIG come from the germline V gene (reference sequence). The CDR3 is 13 amino acids. Authors of the study amplified TCR beta CDR3 regions from RNA transcripts. The TCR CDR3 was amplified in a first-round RT-PCR using the HTBI primer set. In TCRdb, the multiplex PCR reads were re-called with MiXCR into one record per CDR3 protein. The sample has 350,000 to 450,000 distinct CDR3 sequences, over 13% seen once; the top ten hold 25% to 30%.

This TCR came from a man in his fifties or sixties with Graves' ophthalmopathy. The V call is TRBV30, the J call TRBJ1-6; D perhaps matches TRBD1 (5 bases). Sequenced: blood. Here the CDR3 DNA reads TGTGCCTGGAGTGTACCAGGGAATTCACCCCTCCACTTT. Its protein is CAWSVPGNSPLHF.